This record covers a single T cell receptor (beta chain). What it recognizes is unknown. The record originates from a study of beta chain features in type 1 diabetes. Of the isolated RNA, all was reverse transcribed, and so the sequenced material was expressed TCRB transcripts. The data were produced by immunoSEQ multiplex PCR, yet TCRdb's version contains in-frame clones alone and is incomplete. The sample shows about 250,000 clones, approximately 11% of them seen only once. One heparinised draw, averaging around 0.12 L, was taken per donor. Post-sort purity exceeded 95% for all sorted populations. Points from the study as a whole: Shortening that was moderate but significant affected the TCRB CDR3s of Type 1 diabetes patients in all four CD4+ subsets. A PCR bias possibly favoring shorter templates would apply equally to patients and controls.

Germline V CDR1 and CDR2: SGHTA, FQGNSA. There are 15 residues in the CDR3. V trimming: 5 bases; J trimming: 5 bases; junction bases outside the gene matches: 8. The sequence was obtained from a man aged 25-40 years with type 1 diabetes. The sample was naive CD4+ T cells from blood. The chain joins TRBV7-2 to TRBJ2-5, with 10 nucleotides matching TRBD2. CDR3 residues: CASSPIAGGRETQYF. CDR3 coding DNA: TGTGCCAGCAGCCCGATAGCGGGGGGTAGGGAGACCCAGTACTTC.